Below are 20 T cell receptor beta chains sequenced from a single sample in a study of Ad26.COV2.S vaccination and SARS-CoV-2 variants. TCRdb's table, derived via immunoSEQ multiplex PCR, lists solely in-frame clones and lacks some. The table lists hundreds of thousands of clones, 86% of them singletons. Sample treatment: around 19 received Ad26.COV2.S at low or high dose, single or two shots; about 5 received placebo; per-sample allocation not given. Samples analyzed were those drawn on day 63 after the first vaccine or placebo injection. The material sequenced was peripheral blood, taken in a trial of Ad26.COV2.S vaccine versus placebo. The receptors derive from a person aged 18 to 65 who received the Ad26.COV2.S COVID-19 vaccine or a placebo.

The V gene is TRBV6-2 or TRBV6-3, the J gene TRBJ1-2; D is unclear. The CDR3 consists of 17 residues. Trimming removed 6 bases from V and 4 bases from J, with 24 bases in between. CDR1 and CDR2 (germline): MNHEY, SVGEGT. DNA for the CDR3: TGTGCCAGCAGCCGCTCCGGACTTGATTCGATGAGCTATGGCTACACCTTC. Its protein product is CASSRSGLDSMSYGYTF.

CDR3 nucleotide sequence: TGTGCCAGCAGCTTAGGGCGTCTGGGGTACGAGCAGTACTTC. The encoded protein is CASSLGRLGYEQYF. The V gene is TRBV7-2, the J gene TRBJ2-7; D is unresolved. CDR1 is SGHTA and CDR2 is FQGNSA in the germline V gene. V lost 1 base to trimming and J lost 4 bases, with 11 bases between them. The CDR3 totals 14 residues.

CDR3 in amino acids: CASSYRQGLTNEQFF. The CDR3 DNA sequence: TGCGCCAGCAGCTACCGACAGGGCCTTACGAATGAGCAGTTCTTC. J is TRBJ2-1 and V is TRBV5-1; 7 bases match TRBD1. Germline trimming cut 3 bases from V and 7 bases from J; bases unmatched to any gene: 10. Germline V gene lookup returns CDR1 SGHRS and CDR2 YFSETQ. The CDR3 contains 15 residues.

The chain carries TRBV19 and TRBJ2-7; perhaps TRBD2 as D (5 bases). Trimming left V 3 bases short and J 0 bases short, with 12 bases between. Germline CDR1 is LNHDA and CDR2 is SQIVND (reference sequence). This CDR3 spans 15 amino acids. The CDR3 DNA reads TGTGCCAGTAGTATCGATGCTGGGAGCTCCTACGAGCAGTACTTC. This sequence encodes CASSIDAGSSYEQYF. The entire variable domain, with the rest obtained from reference TRBV19 and TRBJ2-7, is as follows: DGGITQSPKYLFRKEGQNVTLSCEQNLNHDAMYWYRQDPGQGLRLIYYSQIVNDFQKGDIAEGYSVSREKKESFPLTVTSAQKNPTAFYLCASSIDAGSSYEQYFGPGTRLTVT.

The chain employs TRBV5-1 and TRBJ1-3, with D unresolved. Trimming took 3 bases from V and 8 from J, leaving 15 bases between them. Germline V CDR1 and CDR2: SGHRS, YFSETQ. CDR3 length: 14 residues. CDR3 residues: CASSYKTRGDTIYF. The CDR3 bases are TGCGCCAGCAGCTACAAAACTCGCGGGGACACCATATATTTT.

The V call is TRBV4-1, the J call TRBJ2-1; possibly TRBD2 for D (6 bases). The germline V gene encodes CDR1 MGHRA and CDR2 YSYEKL. The CDR3 sequence is 15 residues long. V was clipped by 3 bases and J by 0 bases, with 9 bases between them. Here the CDR3 DNA reads TGCGCCAGCAGCCATGGGGGGAGCTCCTACAATGAGCAGTTCTTC. It codes for CASSHGGSSYNEQFF.

This chain links TRBV13 with TRBJ2-7; 8 bases map to TRBD1. Germline CDR1 is PRHDT and CDR2 is FYEKMQ (reference sequence). CDR3 length: 16 residues. V shed 0 bases and J 2 bases; nucleotides not matched to a gene: 6. The CDR3 DNA reads as TGTGCCAGCAGCTTAGGTCGGGACAGGTCCCCCTACGAGCAGTACTTC. It yields the protein CASSLGRDRSPYEQYF.

This chain links TRBV29-1 with TRBJ2-2; 8 nucleotides match TRBD1. CDR1 SQVTM and CDR2 ANQGSEA come from the germline V gene. V was clipped by 2 bases and J by 7 bases; unmatched bases: 12. The length of the CDR3 is 16 residues. Here the CDR3 DNA reads TGCAGCGTTGAATTTGCCCAGGGGGCGATGGGCGGGGAGCTGTTTTTT. This encodes CSVEFAQGAMGGELFF.

The chain uses TRBV27 and TRBJ1-1; 8 bases are shared with TRBD1. The germline CDR1 and CDR2 sequences are MNHEY and SMNVEV (reference sequence). This CDR3 is built from 15 residues. V shed 5 bases, J shed 7 bases, and the junction held 12 bases outside the gene matches. The CDR3 sequence: CASSAGQGGDYEAFF. The CDR3 DNA sequence: TGTGCCAGCAGTGCCGGACAGGGAGGGGACTATGAAGCTTTCTTT.

In this sample, this clone turned up once. The chain couples TRBV10-3 to TRBJ2-2, with unresolved D. Germline loops: CDR1 ENHRY, CDR2 SYGVKD. V lost 3 bases, J lost 0 bases, and 11 bases lay in between. The CDR3 is 16 residues long. This CDR3 reads CAISDTRAPNTGELFF. The CDR3 region has the DNA TGTGCCATCAGTGATACCCGGGCCCCGAACACCGGGGAGCTGTTTTTT.

V gene TRBV11-3 combines with J gene TRBJ1-3; the D is unclear. Trimming cost V 5 bases and J 0 bases, with 5 bases left between them. Germline CDR1 SGHNT, CDR2 YENEEA. CDR3 size: 13 residues. The CDR3 DNA follows: TGTGCCAGCAGCGGGAGCTCTGGAAACACCATATATTTT. This codes for CASSGSSGNTIYF. The full variable domain, its missing parts supplied by reference TRBV11-3 and TRBJ1-3, is EAGVVQSPRYKIIEKKQPVAFWCNPISGHNTLYWYLQNLGQGPELLIRYENEEAVDDSQLPKDRFSAERLKGVDSTLKIQPAELGDSAVYLCASSGSSGNTIYFGEGSWLTVV.

This clone was detected once. The chain carries TRBV21-1 and TRBJ2-7. TRBV21-1 is a documented pseudogene. This CDR3 region has 14 residues. The CDR3, as DNA: TGTGCCAGCAAAAAAGGACGGACCTTCTACGAGCAGTACTTC. Its translation: CASKKGRTFYEQYF.

The rearrangement joins TRBV5-1 to TRBJ1-4; possible D gene TRBD1, 5 bases. V lost 2 bases and J 4 bases, leaving 12 bases between the germline ends. Germline V lookup: CDR1 SGHRS, CDR2 YFSETQ. The CDR3 covers 15 residues. In nucleotides, the CDR3 is TGCGCCAGCAGCTTCCGGGGGAGAATTAATGAAAAACTGTTTTTT. Its protein is CASSFRGRINEKLFF.

This sequence joins TRBV7-8 and TRBJ1-1; 7 nucleotides match TRBD1. J lost 0 bases, V lost 5 bases, and 6 bases had no gene match. The CDR3 has 15 amino acids. Germline assignment: CDR1 SGHVS and CDR2 FQNEAQ. For the CDR3, the DNA is TGTGCCAGCAGCACGATGGGACAGTTGAACACTGAAGCTTTCTTT. Translation: CASSTMGQLNTEAFF.

The V gene is TRBV24-1, the J gene TRBJ1-5; weak D call: TRBD1 (6 bases). Trimming shortened V by 4 bases and J by 0 bases, and 18 bases separated the two germline ends. The CDR3 is made up of 18 amino acids. The V gene's germline CDR1 is KGHDR and CDR2 SFDVKD. The CDR3 here is CATSEAGASPYSNQPQHF. CDR3 DNA sequence: TGTGCCACCAGTGAGGCAGGGGCGTCCCCATATAGCAATCAGCCCCAGCATTTT.

This chain joins TRBV7-9 and TRBJ2-1, with a tentative D call TRBD2 (6 bases). The V gene lost 5 bases and the J gene lost 4 bases, with 18 bases spanning the gap. Germline V gives CDR1 SEHNR, CDR2 FQNEAQ (reference sequence). This CDR3 spans 16 amino acids. This chain's CDR3 is CASSPRASGGYNEQFF. CDR3 nucleotides: TGTGCCAGCAGCCCCCGGGCCTCAGGAGGGTACAATGAGCAGTTCTTC.

This clone was observed a single time. The genes are TRBV19 and TRBJ2-1; TRBD2 is a possible D gene (6 bases). Trimming took 10 bases from V and 6 from J, leaving 19 bases between them. In germline, CDR1 is LNHDA, CDR2 SQIVND (reference sequence). CDR3 size: 14 residues. The CDR3 DNA sequence: TGTGCCACCAACTGGGCGGGATTTTCCAATGAGCAGTTCTTC. Translating gives CATNWAGFSNEQFF.

The chain couples TRBV9 to TRBJ1-2; D call uncertain. V was pared by 0 bases and J by 9 bases, with 6 bases between. The CDR3 has 11 residues. The germline V gene encodes CDR1 SGDLS and CDR2 YYNGEE. The CDR3, as DNA: TGTGCCAGCAGCGTAGGAAATCGCTACACCTTC. This gives the protein CASSVGNRYTF.

The J gene is TRBJ2-3, the V gene TRBV11-2; no reliable D call. There are 12 residues in the CDR3. Per the germline V gene, CDR1 is SGHAT and CDR2 is FQNNGV. Trimming shortened V by 5 bases and J by 5 bases, and 8 bases separated the two germline ends. The CDR3 DNA reads TGTGCCAGCAGCGTGGACGGAGATACGCAGTATTTT. Translation gives CASSVDGDTQYF.

This chain uses TRBV7-8 with TRBJ2-7; a weak D match, TRBD1 (6 bases). Germline CDR1 is SGHVS and CDR2 is FQNEAQ. V shed 6 bases and J shed 1 base, with 13 bases lying between them. This CDR3 region has 14 residues. The CDR3 coding sequence is TGTGCCAGCAGGACTCGGACAGATTCCTACGAGCAGTACTTC. Encoded protein: CASRTRTDSYEQYF.